This T cell receptor beta chain was sequenced in a study of blood T cell repertoires in COVID-19. Study summary: Collection of acute and convalescent COVID-19 samples took place in the United States, Italy and Spain. From T cells, B-cell-depleted T cells, or PBMCs came the material, which was cDNA or gDNA.

Trimming stripped 3 bases from V and 4 bases from J, with 10 bases between. Germline V CDR1 and CDR2: LGHDT, YNNKEL (reference sequence). This CDR3 has 14 amino acids. How the authors handled the data: The authors estimated nucleated cell counts from reference gene primer amplification. The repertoire was sequenced with immunoSEQ multiplex PCR; TCRdb's copy has only in-frame clones and lacks some. The V and J calls and the clone size are those of that table, but D and trimming were determined from the DNA. The profile shows roughly 70,000 clones, under 95% of them singletons. The source of this sequence is a human donor in a cohort sampled during active COVID-19. The V and J genes are TRBV3-1 (or the pseudogene TRBV3-2) and TRBJ1-3; tentative D call: TRBD1 (6 bases). Sequences were obtained from peripheral blood. The DNA of the CDR3 is TGTGCCAGCAGCCAGGGGGCTACAGGAAACACCATATATTTT. Protein sequence: CASSQGATGNTIYF.